The next 5 T cell receptor beta chains were all read from a single sample in a study of T cells in Graves' hyperthyroidism and ophthalmopathy. What was amplified from RNA transcripts were TCR beta CDR3 regions. HTBI primers were employed in a first-round RT-PCR of the TCR CDR3. Each CDR3 protein is one row after TCRdb ran MiXCR on the multiplex PCR reads. This sample has 450,000 to 700,000 distinct CDR3 sequences, with 35% to 55% found just once. The sequenced sample was peripheral blood or thyroid tissue (not recorded which). All receptors derive from an adult woman with Graves' disease, either hyperthyroidism or ophthalmopathy (not recorded which).

The chain couples TRBV6-2 or TRBV6-3 to TRBJ1-5; D not certain. The V gene's germline CDR1 is MNHEY and CDR2 SVGEGT. This CDR3 has 10 residues. CDR3 region: CVLGSQPQHF. DNA for the CDR3: TGTGTATTAGGGAGCCAGCCCCAGCATTTT.

This clonotype was seen once. Written as DNA, the CDR3 is TGCAGTGCGCCCGGACAGACAATTAGCAATCAGCCCCAGCATTTT. Translation: CSAPGQTISNQPQHF. V is TRBV20-1 and J is TRBJ1-5; D perhaps matches TRBD1 (6 bases). The CDR3 has 15 amino acids. Germline CDR1 and CDR2: DFQATT and SNEGSKA (reference sequence). V shed 6 bases and J shed 0 bases, with 15 bases lying between them.

The V gene is TRBV19, the J gene TRBJ2-6; possibly TRBD1 or TRBD2 for D (5 bases each). Germline V gene data show CDR1 as LNHDA and CDR2 as SQIVND (reference sequence). V lost 8 bases, J lost 1 base, and 24 bases lay in between. The length of the CDR3 is 19 residues. The CDR3, as DNA: TGTGCCAGTGCTAGGGAACGTCGGGACGCGATATCTGGGGCCAACGTCCTGACTTTC. It specifies CASARERRDAISGANVLTF.

This sequence joins TRBV7-9 and TRBJ1-5; weak D call: TRBD1 (6 bases). Germline V gene data show CDR1 as SEHNR and CDR2 as FQNEAQ (reference sequence). The CDR3 runs 17 residues. The germline V and J ends were trimmed by 1 base and 3 bases, with 16 bases remaining between them. The CDR3 DNA follows: TGTGCCAGCAGCTTAGGAATGTTGGGGACAAACAATCAGCCCCAGCATTTT. Its protein product is CASSLGMLGTNNQPQHF.

The chain combines TRBV7-9 with TRBJ2-7; 11 nucleotides agree with TRBD2. The CDR3 has 16 residues. Germline V CDR1 and CDR2: SEHNR, FQNEAQ (reference sequence). V lost 6 bases to trimming and J lost 5 bases; unmatched junction nucleotides: 12. CDR3 sequence: CASSQGLAGGVDEQYF. The CDR3 DNA reads TGTGCCAGCAGTCAGGGTCTAGCGGGAGGCGTCGACGAGCAGTACTTC.